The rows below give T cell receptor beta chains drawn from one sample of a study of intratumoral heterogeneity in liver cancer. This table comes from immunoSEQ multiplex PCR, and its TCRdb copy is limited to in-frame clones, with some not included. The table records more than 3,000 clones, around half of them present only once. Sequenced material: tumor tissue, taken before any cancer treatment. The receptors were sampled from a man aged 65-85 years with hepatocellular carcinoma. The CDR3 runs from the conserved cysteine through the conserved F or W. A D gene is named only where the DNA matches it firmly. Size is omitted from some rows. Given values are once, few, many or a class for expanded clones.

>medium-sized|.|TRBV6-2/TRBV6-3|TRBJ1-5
TGTGCCAGCAGTTCCCAGGGGAAGGGCAATCAGCCCCAGCATTTT
CASSSQGKGNQPQHF
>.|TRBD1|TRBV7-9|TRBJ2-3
TGTGCCAGCAGCCCCGACAGGGGTACAGATACGCAGTATTTT
CASSPDRGTDTQYF
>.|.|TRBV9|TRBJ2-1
TGTGCCAGCAGCTTCACGGGGTGGGGAGCCTCCTACAATGAGCAGTTCTTC
CASSFTGWGASYNEQFF
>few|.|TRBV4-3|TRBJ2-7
TGCGCCAGCAGCCAAGGACCCGAGTTCTCCTACGAGCAGTACTTC
CASSQGPEFSYEQYF
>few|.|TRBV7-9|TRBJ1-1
TGTGCCAGCAGCCTTAGCCCTGCGGGCACTGAAGCTTTCTTT
CASSLSPAGTEAFF
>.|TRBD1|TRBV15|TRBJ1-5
TGTGCCACCAGCATCCGTACAGGGGGGAGACGGCCCCAGCATTTT
CATSIRTGGRRPQHF
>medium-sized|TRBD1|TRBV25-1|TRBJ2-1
TGTGCCAGCAGTGGACAGGGCAATGAGCAGTTCTTC
CASSGQGNEQFF
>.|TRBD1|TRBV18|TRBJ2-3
TGTGCCAGCTCACCCCGGACAGGGGTCGAGGATACGCAGTATTTT
CASSPRTGVEDTQYF
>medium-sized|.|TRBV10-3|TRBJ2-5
TGTGCCACCCAGGGACCGCAAGAGACCCAGTACTTC
CATQGPQETQYF
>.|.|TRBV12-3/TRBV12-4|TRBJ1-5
TGTGCCAGCAGTCTGACAGGAGATCAGCCCCAGCATTTT
CASSLTGDQPQHF
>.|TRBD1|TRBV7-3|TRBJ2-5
TGTGCCAGCAGCTTAAGTCCAGGGGGCCAAGAGACCCAGTACTTC
CASSLSPGGQETQYF
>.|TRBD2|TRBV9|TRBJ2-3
TGCGCTAGCGGGGGCCCCGATACGCAGTATTTT
CASGGPDTQYF
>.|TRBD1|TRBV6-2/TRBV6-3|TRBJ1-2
TGTGCCAGCAGTTACGCGGGGACAGGGCCAGACTATGGCTACACCTTC
CASSYAGTGPDYGYTF
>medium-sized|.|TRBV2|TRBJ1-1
TGTGCCAGCACAAGACAGGAAAAAGCTTTCTTT
CASTRQEKAFF
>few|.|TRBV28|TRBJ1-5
TGTGCCAGCAGTTCCGCCAGCCCCCGCCCCCTATATAGCAATCAGCCCCAGCATTTT
CASSSASPRPLYSNQPQHF
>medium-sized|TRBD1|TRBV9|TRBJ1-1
TGTGCCAGCAGCACCCGAGGGCAGGGGGCAGGAACTGAAGCTTTCTTT
CASSTRGQGAGTEAFF
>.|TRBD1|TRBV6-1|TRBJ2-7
TGTGCCAGCAGTGACAGGGGGCGAAAGCAGTACTTC
CASSDRGRKQYF
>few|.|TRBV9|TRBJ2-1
TGTGCCAGCAGCGTAGTGGGTGCTGGGGAGGTTGAGCAGTTCTTC
CASSVVGAGEVEQFF
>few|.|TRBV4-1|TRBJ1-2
TGCGCCAGCAGCCAAGCGTTTGGGGACTGGTATGGCTACACCTTC
CASSQAFGDWYGYTF
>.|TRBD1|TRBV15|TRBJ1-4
TGTGCCACCAGCACCCAGACAGGGAAGAATGAAAAACTGTTTTTT
CATSTQTGKNEKLFF
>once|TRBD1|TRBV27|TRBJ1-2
TGTGCCAGCAGTTTGGGGGGCAGGGGGCTAGGAGGCTACACCTTC
CASSLGGRGLGGYTF
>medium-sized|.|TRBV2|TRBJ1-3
TGTGCCAGCAGTGAAGTTGGGCCTGGAAACACCATATATTTT
CASSEVGPGNTIYF
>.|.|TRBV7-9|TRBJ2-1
TGTGCCAGCAGCTTAGGACCCCTCTCCTACAATGAGCAGTTCTTC
CASSLGPLSYNEQFF
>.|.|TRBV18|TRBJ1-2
TGTGCCAGCTCACCACCAGCGGGGAACTATGGCTACACCTTC
CASSPPAGNYGYTF
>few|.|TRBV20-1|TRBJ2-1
TGCAGTGCTAGTGGGGGGACCTCCTACAATGAGCAGTTCTTC
CSASGGTSYNEQFF
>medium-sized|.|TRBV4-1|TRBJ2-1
TGCGCCAGCAGCCAAGATCGAGGGGCGGTTTTTGAGCAGTTCTTC
CASSQDRGAVFEQFF
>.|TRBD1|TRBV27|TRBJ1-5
TGTGCCAGCTACTATCGGGGGCAGGGGGGCAATCAGCCCCAGCATTTT
CASYYRGQGGNQPQHF
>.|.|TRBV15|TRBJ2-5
TGTGCCACCAGCAGAGCTGGGATCCAAGGGACCCAGTACTTC
CATSRAGIQGTQYF
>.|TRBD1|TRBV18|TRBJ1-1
TGTGCCAGCTCACCACAGACAGGGAGGAACACTGAAGCTTTCTTT
CASSPQTGRNTEAFF
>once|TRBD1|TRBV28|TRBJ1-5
TGTGCCAGCAGTTCCCGGGACAGGGGTCGAAATCAGCCCCAGCATTTT
CASSSRDRGRNQPQHF
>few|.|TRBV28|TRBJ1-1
TGTGCCAGCAGTCCCAGGATGGGGGGCACTGAAGCTTTCTTT
CASSPRMGGTEAFF
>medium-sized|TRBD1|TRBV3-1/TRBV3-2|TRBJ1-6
TGTGCCAGCAGCCCGGGAAGGGGGCTTTCACCCCTCCACTTT
CASSPGRGLSPLHF
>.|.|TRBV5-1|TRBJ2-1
TGCGCCAGCAGGGCAGGTCGAGATGAGCAGTTCTTC
CASRAGRDEQFF
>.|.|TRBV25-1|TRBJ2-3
TGTGCCAGCAGCCGCGGGACCGGTAGCACAGATACGCAGTATTTT
CASSRGTGSTDTQYF
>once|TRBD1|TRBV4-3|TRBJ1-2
TGCGCCAGCAGCCAAGCAGGGGGCTATGGCTACACCTTC
CASSQAGGYGYTF
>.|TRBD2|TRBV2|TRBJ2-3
TGTGCCAGCCCTACTAGCGGGGTAGCAGATACGCAGTATTTT
CASPTSGVADTQYF
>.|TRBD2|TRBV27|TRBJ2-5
TGTGCCAGCAGCCGGGGGGGCAGCCAAGAGACCCAGTACTTC
CASSRGGSQETQYF
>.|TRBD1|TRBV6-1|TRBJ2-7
TGTGCCAGCAGTGCCGACAGACGGACAGGGGTTCACGAGCAGTACTTC
CASSADRRTGVHEQYF
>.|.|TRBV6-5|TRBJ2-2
TGTGCCAGCAGAAACTTGCTGACCGGGGAGCTGTTTTTT
CASRNLLTGELFF
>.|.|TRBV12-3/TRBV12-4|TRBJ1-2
TGTGCCACGGATAGGCTTGACGATGGCTACACCTTC
CATDRLDDGYTF
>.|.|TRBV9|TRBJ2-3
TGTGCCAGCAGCCGAGGAAGGGGTCTAGTGACAGATACGCAGTATTTT
CASSRGRGLVTDTQYF
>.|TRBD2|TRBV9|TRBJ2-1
TGTGCCAGCAGCCCCACTCCAGCGGGGGGCCTCTACAATGAGCAGTTCTTC
CASSPTPAGGLYNEQFF
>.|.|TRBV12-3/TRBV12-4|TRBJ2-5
TGTGCCACTGCACAGGGAGGGGAGACCCAGTACTTC
CATAQGGETQYF
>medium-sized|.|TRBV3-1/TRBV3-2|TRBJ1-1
TGTGCCAGCAGCCAAGTTTTGGTGAGAACGAACACTGAAGCTTTCTTT
CASSQVLVRTNTEAFF
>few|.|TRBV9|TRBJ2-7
TGTGCCAGCAGCGCCCGGGACTGGGCCTACGAGCAGTACTTC
CASSARDWAYEQYF
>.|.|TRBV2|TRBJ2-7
TGTGCCAGCAGTGGGGCAGGGCCACGATTC
CASSGAGPRF
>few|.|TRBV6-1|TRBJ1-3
TGTGCCAGCAGTAAGACAAGAGCCTCTGGAAACACCATATATTTT
CASSKTRASGNTIYF
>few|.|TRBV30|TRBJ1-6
TGTGCCTGGACCATCGTTCAGGGGCCAGGATCACCCCTCCACTTT
CAWTIVQGPGSPLHF
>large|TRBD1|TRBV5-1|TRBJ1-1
TGCGCCAGCAGCCAGAGGGGGACAGGGTTTTACACTGAAGCTTTCTTT
CASSQRGTGFYTEAFF
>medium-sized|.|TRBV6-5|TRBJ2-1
TGTGCCAGCTCATGGGGGTCCTACAATGAGCAGTTCTTC
CASSWGSYNEQFF
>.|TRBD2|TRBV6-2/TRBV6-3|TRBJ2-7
TGTGCCAGCAGCCCCGGACTAGTCCACGAGCAGTACTTC
CASSPGLVHEQYF
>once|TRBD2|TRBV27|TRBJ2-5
TGTGCCAGCAGTCCTCGGGTAGCGGGGGGTCGGCAAGAGACCCAGTACTTC
CASSPRVAGGRQETQYF
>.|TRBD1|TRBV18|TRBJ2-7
TGTGCCAGCTCACCCGGGACAGGGGTCGCCTACGAGCAGTACTTC
CASSPGTGVAYEQYF